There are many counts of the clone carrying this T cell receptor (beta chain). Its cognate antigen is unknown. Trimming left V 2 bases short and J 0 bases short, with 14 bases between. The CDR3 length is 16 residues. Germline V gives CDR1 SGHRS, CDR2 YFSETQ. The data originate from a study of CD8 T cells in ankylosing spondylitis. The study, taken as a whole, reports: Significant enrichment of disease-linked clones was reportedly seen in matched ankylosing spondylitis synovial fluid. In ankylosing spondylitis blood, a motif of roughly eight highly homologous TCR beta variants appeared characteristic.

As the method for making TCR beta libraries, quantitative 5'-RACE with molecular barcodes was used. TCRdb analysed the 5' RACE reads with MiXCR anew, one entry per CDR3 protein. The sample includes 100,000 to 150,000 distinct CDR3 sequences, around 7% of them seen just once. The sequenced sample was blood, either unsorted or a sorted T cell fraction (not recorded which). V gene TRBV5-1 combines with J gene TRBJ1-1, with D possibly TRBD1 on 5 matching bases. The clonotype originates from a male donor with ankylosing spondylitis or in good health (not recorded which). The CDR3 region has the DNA TGCGCCAGCAGCTTCGTACGGGGCACAATGAACACTGAAGCTTTCTTT. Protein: CASSFVRGTMNTEAFF.